This TCR beta chain originates from a study of blood T cells in healthy people across ages. It was with a sample-barcoded 5' primer and a J-beta primer mix that a second PCR of roughly 7 to 11 cycles was run. From the 5' RACE reads, TCRdb called clonotypes with MiXCR, one entry per CDR3 protein. Of about 1.8 million distinct CDR3 sequences listed, roughly 52% are singletons. CDR3 length: 13 amino acids. Germline V gives CDR1 SGHTA, CDR2 FQGNSA. V was pared by 4 bases and J by 12 bases, with 16 bases between. The donors, healthy Caucasians from Russia, were aged about 6 to 100. The V and J genes are TRBV7-2 and TRBJ2-1; perhaps D is TRBD1 or TRBD2 (6 bases each). This sequence originates from a middle-aged woman in good health. Input material: blood. The CDR3 DNA is TGTGCCAGCAGCTGGAGTGAGGGGGGCGGGCAGTTCTTC. It is translated as CASSWSEGGGQFF.